The present entry profiles one T cell receptor beta chain with its context. These data come from a study of cytomegalovirus exposure and HLA in healthy donors. The CDR3 is 12 amino acids. Germline CDR1 reads KGHSH; CDR2 reads LQKENI. V lost 3 bases to trimming and J lost 8 bases, with 10 bases between them. The PCR was carried out with 60 Vbeta primers and 13 Jbeta primers. Measured with immunoSEQ multiplex PCR; TCRdb has only the in-frame clones, and not every one. The sample table sets out more than 40,000 clones. The material sequenced was PBMCs. The source of this sequence is a female donor in good health and CMV-seronegative. The gene calls are TRBV18 and TRBJ1-2; D not certain. The CDR3 DNA is TGTGCCAGCTCACCCCTGCTAGGAGGCTACACCTTC. Protein: CASSPLLGGYTF.